The next 21 T cell receptor beta chains were all read from a single sample in a study of CD8 T cells in Susac syndrome. Reverse transcription of about 0.5 to 1 ug RNA used random hexamers. TCRdb re-analysed the immunoSEQ multiplex PCR reads in MiXCR, keeping a single row per CDR3 protein. The table lists 180,000 or so distinct CDR3 sequences, about 95% of them singletons. Material: CD4+ T cells from PBMCs. These receptors were collected from a human donor in good health.

The DNA of the CDR3 is TGCGCCAGCAGCTTCGGACAGCGGAACACTGAAGCTTTCTTT. This encodes CASSFGQRNTEAFF. The rearrangement joins TRBV5-1 to TRBJ1-1, with D maybe TRBD1 (6 bases). Germline V gene lookup returns CDR1 SGHRS and CDR2 YFSETQ. The CDR3 runs 14 residues. The V and J ends lost 2 bases and 1 base respectively, with 9 bases between them. The whole variable domain, filled in from reference TRBV5-1 and TRBJ1-1, reads KAGVTQTPRYLIKTRGQQVTLSCSPISGHRSVSWYQQTPGQGLQFLFEYFSETQRNKGNFPGRFSGRQFSNSRSEMNVSTLELGDSALYLCASSFGQRNTEAFFGQGTRLTVV.

V usage is TRBV14 and J usage is TRBJ2-3; unclear D gene. Trimming stripped 3 bases from V and 1 base from J, with 11 bases between. Germline loops: CDR1 SGHDN, CDR2 FVKESK. The CDR3 is 15 residues long. In DNA form, the CDR3 reads TGTGCCAGCAGCCAGGCTCTCGCCGGCACAGATACGCAGTATTTT. This encodes CASSQALAGTDTQYF.

The rearrangement joins TRBV20-1 to TRBJ1-1; unclear D gene. The germline V gene has CDR1 DFQATT and CDR2 SNEGSKA (reference sequence). The V end was cut by 2 bases, the J end by 7 bases, with 5 bases between. The CDR3 sequence is 10 residues long. The chain's CDR3 is CSARLIEAFF. Written as DNA, the CDR3 is TGCAGTGCTAGATTGATTGAAGCTTTCTTT.

The chain uses TRBV2 and TRBJ1-4, with 9 bases identical to TRBD1. The CDR3 has 14 residues. The trim removed 7 bases at V and 8 bases at J, leaving 8 bases unmatched. Germline values: CDR1 SNHLY, CDR2 FYNNEI. In DNA form, the CDR3 reads TGTGCCAGCACCCCCGGGACAGGGACCGAAAAACTGTTTTTT. Protein product: CASTPGTGTEKLFF.

This chain joins TRBV6-5 and TRBJ2-3; 11 positions match TRBD1. The germline V gene encodes CDR1 MNHEY and CDR2 SVGAGI. The CDR3 is made up of 14 amino acids. Germline trimming cut 8 bases from V and 3 bases from J; bases unmatched to any gene: 4. The CDR3 is CASLDRGLTDTQYF. The DNA for the CDR3 is TGTGCCAGCCTGGACAGGGGGCTTACAGATACGCAGTATTTT.

The chain has TRBV29-1 and TRBJ2-2; TRBD2 is a possible D gene (5 bases). From germline, CDR1 is SQVTM and CDR2 ANQGSEA. The ends were cut back, 6 bases at V and 0 bases at J, with 14 bases in the middle. The CDR3 extends over 15 amino acids. The CDR3 nucleotides read TGCAGCGTCCAGAGGGCGGCCCCGAACACCGGGGAGCTGTTTTTT. Translation: CSVQRAAPNTGELFF.

The rearrangement uses TRBV14 and TRBJ2-4; no firm D call. CDR3 length equals 15 residues. Between the trimmed V and J ends, which lost 4 bases and 2 bases, there was a span of 12 bases. The germline gives CDR1 SGHDN, CDR2 FVKESK. For the CDR3, the DNA is TGTGCCAGCAGCCCCCTGGGCGGCTCCAAAAACATTCAGTACTTC. Its translation: CASSPLGGSKNIQYF. Full variable domain (rest looked up from reference TRBV14 and TRBJ2-4): EAGVTQFPSHSVIEKGQTVTLRCDPISGHDNLYWYRRVMGKEIKFLLHFVKESKQDESGMPNNRFLAERTGGTYSTLKVQPAELEDSGVYFCASSPLGGSKNIQYFGAGTRLSVL.

The chain uses TRBV7-9 and TRBJ2-5; 7 nucleotides line up with TRBD2. The ends lost 6 bases at V and 2 bases at J; junction bases unmatched: 9. Germline CDR1 reads SEHNR; CDR2 reads FQNEAQ (reference sequence). CDR3 length: 15 residues. The CDR3 DNA reads TGTGCCAGCAGTTCCCAACCGGGGGGACAAGAGACCCAGTACTTC. Protein: CASSSQPGGQETQYF.

The chain employs TRBV12-3 or TRBV12-4 and TRBJ2-1, with 8 bases fitting TRBD1. The J segment lost 8 bases and the V segment lost 7 bases, leaving 10 bases of the junction unmatched. The CDR3 runs 14 residues. The CDR3 nucleotides read TGTGCCAGCATCGCCGGGACAGGTGGCGATGAGCAGTTCTTC. As protein: CASIAGTGGDEQFF.

The V and J genes are TRBV6-5 and TRBJ1-1; D uncertain. The CDR3 loop spans 14 amino acids. Deletions cut 7 bases from V and 1 base from J, with 13 bases between. Germline-derived CDR1 and CDR2 are MNHEY and SVGAGI. The CDR3 bases are TGTGCCAGCAATCTTCGGGCGGGGAACACTGAAGCTTTCTTT. It translates to CASNLRAGNTEAFF.

The chain employs TRBV9 and TRBJ2-5, with D maybe TRBD2 (6 bases). The CDR3 is made up of 15 amino acids. V was cut by 1 base and J by 1 base, with 11 bases left in between. Germline V CDR1 and CDR2: SGDLS, YYNGEE. The CDR3 is CASSVRGASQETQYF. CDR3 sequence (DNA): TGTGCCAGCAGCGTACGCGGGGCTTCCCAAGAGACCCAGTACTTC.

V gene TRBV18 combines with J gene TRBJ2-3; D gene unclear. Germline CDR1 reads KGHSH; CDR2 reads LQKENI. V dropped 6 bases and J dropped 7 bases, with 20 bases sitting between them. The CDR3 spans 15 residues. The CDR3 bases are TGTGCCAGCTCCCCAAGGGTTGAGGAGTCGCATACGCAGTATTTT. It yields the protein CASSPRVEESHTQYF.

The rearrangement links TRBV5-1 to TRBJ2-1, with D possibly matching TRBD1 (5 bases). This CDR3 comprises 13 residues. CDR1 and CDR2 from the germline V gene are SGHRS and YFSETQ. V was cut by 5 bases and J by 4 bases, with 10 bases left in between. CDR3 residues: CASRDIIYNEQFF. CDR3 coding DNA: TGCGCCAGCAGGGACATCATTTACAATGAGCAGTTCTTC.

This clonotype was detected only once. This chain links TRBV15 with TRBJ2-7; 10 nucleotides align to TRBD1. The CDR3 extends over 14 amino acids. After removal of 4 bases from V and 4 bases from J, the junction contained 4 bases not matched to a gene. Germline CDR1 reads LNHNV; CDR2 reads YYDKDF (reference sequence). The CDR3 sequence is CATSTRDRGYEQYF. DNA of the CDR3: TGTGCCACCAGCACCAGGGACAGGGGTTACGAGCAGTACTTC. Using reference TRBV15 and TRBJ2-7 for the parts outside the CDR3, the full variable domain is DAMVIQNPRYQVTQFGKPVTLSCSQTLNHNVMYWYQQKSSQAPKLLFHYYDKDFNNEADTPDNFQSRRPNTSFCFLDIRSPGLGDTAMYLCATSTRDRGYEQYFGPGTRLTVT.

The chain links TRBV3-1 to TRBJ1-2; weak D call: TRBD1 (5 bases). Trimming left V 1 base short and J 2 bases short, with 11 bases between. Per the germline V gene, CDR1 is LGHDT and CDR2 is YNNKEL (reference sequence). The CDR3 consists of 15 residues. The CDR3 sequence: CASSQAVGRNYGYTF. In DNA form, the CDR3 reads TGTGCCAGCAGCCAAGCCGTGGGACGGAACTATGGCTACACCTTC.

To note about this clonotype: A junction end diverges from the germline sequence, so it may reflect a read error. V and J are TRBV18 and TRBJ1-2; TRBD1 agrees at 8 bases. Germline V gene lookup returns CDR1 KGHSH and CDR2 LQKENI. This CDR3 is built from 13 residues. The CDR3 DNA is TGTGCCAGCTCACCACCGACAGGGGTTGGCCACACCTTC. Its translation is CASSPPTGVGHTF.

The chain has TRBV29-1 and TRBJ2-1; 10 nucleotides match TRBD1. CDR1 is SQVTM and CDR2 is ANQGSEA in the germline V gene. V lost 2 bases and J lost 4; bases outside the gene matches: 2. This CDR3 is 14 amino acids long. The CDR3 DNA reads TGCAGCGTTGAAAGGGACAGGGGTTACAATGAGCAGTTCTTC. Encoded protein: CSVERDRGYNEQFF.

The rearrangement uses TRBV3-1 and TRBJ2-5; D remains ambiguous. Between the trimmed V and J ends, which lost 1 base and 5 bases, there was a span of 5 bases. The CDR3 consists of 12 residues. The germline V gene encodes CDR1 LGHDT and CDR2 YNNKEL (reference sequence). The CDR3 protein is CASSQAEETQYF. The CDR3 nucleotides read TGTGCCAGCAGCCAAGCGGAGGAGACCCAGTACTTC.

V is TRBV2 and J is TRBJ2-6; possibly TRBD1 for D (6 bases). The V gene's germline CDR1 is SNHLY and CDR2 FYNNEI. The CDR3 runs to 15 residues. V was pared by 6 bases and J by 2 bases, with 11 bases between. As DNA, the CDR3 is TGTGCCAGCAGGGTACAGGGAACTGGGGCCAACGTCCTGACTTTC. It specifies CASRVQGTGANVLTF.

J is TRBJ2-1 and V is TRBV12-3 or TRBV12-4; 8 nucleotides agree with TRBD2. The J segment lost 0 bases and the V segment lost 7 bases, leaving 11 bases of the junction unmatched. The CDR3 is 17 residues long. CDR3 sequence: CASTRSSGRISYNEQFF. CDR3 in DNA: TGTGCCAGCACTAGGTCTAGCGGGCGAATCTCCTACAATGAGCAGTTCTTC.

The chain carries TRBV30 and TRBJ1-1; D gene unclear. The CDR3 spans 12 residues. V lost 3 bases to trimming and J lost 8 bases, with 13 bases between them. Per germline, CDR1 GTSNPN and CDR2 SVGIG (reference sequence). The CDR3 region is CAWSAYGPEAFF. As DNA, the CDR3 is TGTGCCTGGAGCGCCTACGGGCCAGAAGCTTTCTTT. Looking up the rest from reference TRBV30 and TRBJ1-1 gives the full variable domain: SQTIHQWPATLVQPVGSPLSLECTVEGTSNPNLYWYRQAAGRGLQLLFYSVGIGQISSEVPQNLSASRPQDRQFILSSKKLLLSDSGFYLCAWSAYGPEAFFGQGTRLTVV.